This entry lists 24 T cell receptor beta chains sequenced from one sample in a study of cytomegalovirus exposure and HLA in healthy donors. Primers: 60 Vbeta forward and 13 Jbeta reverse. The repertoire was sequenced with immunoSEQ multiplex PCR; TCRdb's copy has only in-frame clones and lacks some. The repertoire holds approximately 100,000 clones, with 77% as singletons. Sequenced material: PBMCs. The origin of the receptors is a man aged 35 to 55 in good health and CMV-seropositive.

The CDR3 protein is CASSFEGADEQYF. The CDR3 bases are TGTGCCAGCAGCTTTGAGGGGGCCGACGAGCAGTACTTC. This chain joins TRBV5-5 and TRBJ2-7; 7 bases are shared with TRBD1. Germline trimming cut 2 bases from V and 5 bases from J; bases unmatched to any gene: 4. CDR1 and CDR2 (germline): SGHKS, YYEKEE (reference sequence). CDR3 length: 13 residues.

J is TRBJ1-3 and V is TRBV18; the match to TRBD1 covers 8 bases. CDR1 is KGHSH and CDR2 is LQKENI in the germline V gene. This CDR3 region has 17 residues. Unmatched junction bases numbered 9, after V lost 3 bases and J lost 2 bases. The CDR3 protein is CASSPQVSDRAGNTIYF. In DNA form, the CDR3 reads TGTGCCAGCTCACCTCAAGTCTCGGACAGGGCTGGAAACACCATATATTTT. Complete variable domain (other parts from reference TRBV18 and TRBJ1-3): NAGVMQNPRHLVRRRGQEARLRCSPMKGHSHVYWYRQLPEEGLKFMVYLQKENIIDESGMPKERFSAEFPKEGPSILRIQQVVRGDSAAYFCASSPQVSDRAGNTIYFGEGSWLTVV.

There are a few counts of this clone. The CDR3: CASSLSGDRSYNEQFF. CDR3 nucleotides: TGTGCCAGCTCACTTTCTGGGGACAGGTCCTACAATGAGCAGTTCTTC. The chain links TRBV18 to TRBJ2-1, with 8 bases fitting TRBD1. Germline CDR1 KGHSH, CDR2 LQKENI. CDR3 size: 16 residues. V shed 4 bases and J 1 base; nucleotides not matched to a gene: 6.

This clone is medium-sized within its sample. The chain links TRBV11-2 to TRBJ1-2; D possibly corresponds to TRBD1 (6 bases). The CDR3 is made up of 13 amino acids. Deletions cut 5 bases from V and 4 bases from J, with 11 bases between. CDR1 and CDR2 from the germline V gene are SGHAT and FQNNGV. The CDR3 is CASSTDRFYGYTF. The CDR3, as DNA: TGTGCCAGCAGCACAGACAGGTTCTATGGCTACACCTTC.

The rearrangement links TRBV6-5 to TRBJ2-2; possibly TRBD1 for D (6 bases). Germline lookup yields CDR1 MNHEY and CDR2 SVGAGI. The CDR3 spans 12 residues. The ends were cut back, 8 bases at V and 8 bases at J, with 12 bases in the middle. This CDR3 reads CASPEGDGELFF. CDR3 sequence (DNA): TGTGCCAGCCCCGAGGGGGATGGGGAGCTGTTTTTT.

The rearrangement links TRBV9 to TRBJ1-6; TRBD1 aligns across 8 bases. This CDR3 spans 14 amino acids. From germline, CDR1 is SGDLS and CDR2 YYNGEE. J lost 7 bases, V lost 6 bases, and 6 bases had no gene match. CDR3 sequence (DNA): TGTGCCAGCACCGGGACAGGAGCCAATTCACCCCTCCACTTT. This codes for CASTGTGANSPLHF.

This chain joins TRBV6-1 and TRBJ1-5; D ambiguous. Germline lookup yields CDR1 MNHNS and CDR2 SASEGT. Trimming pared 1 base from V and 4 bases from J, leaving 14 bases between. The CDR3 contains 16 residues. CDR3 residues: CASSEGTAQWNQPQHF. As DNA, the CDR3 is TGTGCCAGCAGTGAAGGTACCGCGCAATGGAATCAGCCCCAGCATTTT.

The J gene is TRBJ2-7, the V gene TRBV4-2, with D possibly being TRBD1 (5 bases). The CDR3 has 15 residues. In germline, CDR1 is LGHNA, CDR2 YNFKEQ. V gave up 0 bases and J gave up 2 bases, with 11 bases separating them. As DNA, the CDR3 is TGTGCCAGCAGCCAAGAAGGGGCGGAACCCTACGAGCAGTACTTC. As protein: CASSQEGAEPYEQYF.

The rearrangement uses TRBV28 and TRBJ1-2, with no clear D. Trimming pared 6 bases from V and 5 bases from J, leaving 10 bases between. Germline lookup yields CDR1 MDHEN and CDR2 SYDVKM. The CDR3 consists of 12 residues. CDR3 residues: CASREEAYGYTF. In DNA form, the CDR3 reads TGTGCCAGCAGGGAAGAGGCGTATGGCTACACCTTC.

This clone was seen a handful of times. The chain joins TRBV18 to TRBJ1-3; D call uncertain. The germline V and J ends were trimmed by 1 base and 0 bases, with 7 bases remaining between them. The CDR3 covers 15 residues. The germline gives CDR1 KGHSH, CDR2 LQKENI. The CDR3: CASSPRELSGNTIYF. The DNA for the CDR3 is TGTGCCAGCTCACCACGAGAGCTCTCTGGAAACACCATATATTTT.

This CDR3 is CASRGLGRGQETQYF. The CDR3 DNA reads TGTGCCAGCAGGGGACTAGGGCGGGGGCAAGAGACCCAGTACTTC. V usage is TRBV7-2 and J usage is TRBJ2-5; 8 bases agree with TRBD2. CDR3 length: 15 residues. J gave up 2 bases and V 6 bases, and 8 bases lay outside the gene matches. Per germline, CDR1 SGHTA and CDR2 FQGNSA. Full variable domain (remainder filled in from reference TRBV7-2 and TRBJ2-5): GAGVSQSPSNKVTEKGKDVELRCDPISGHTALYWYRQSLGQGLEFLIYFQGNSAPDKSGLPSDRFSAERTGGSVSTLTIQRTQQEDSAVYLCASRGLGRGQETQYFGPGTRLLVL.

The chain has TRBV18 and TRBJ2-7; 7 bases are shared with TRBD1. Germline V gives CDR1 KGHSH, CDR2 LQKENI. With 3 bases clipped from V and 5 bases from J, the junction kept 7 bases outside the gene matches. This CDR3 spans 14 amino acids. CDR3 DNA sequence: TGTGCCAGCTCACCGCGACAGGGTGGTGACGAGCAGTACTTC. Amino acids: CASSPRQGGDEQYF.

The chain has TRBV19 and TRBJ2-3, with TRBD2 matching over 9 bases. The CDR3 length is 16 residues. Germline lookup yields CDR1 LNHDA and CDR2 SQIVND (reference sequence). Losses at the gene ends were 4 bases for V and 2 bases for J; bases not matched to a gene: 7. CDR3 sequence reads: CASSRLRGLATDTQYF. The DNA of the CDR3 is TGTGCCAGTAGTAGGCTTCGGGGACTAGCCACAGATACGCAGTATTTT.

The chain employs TRBV5-6 and TRBJ2-5, with D tentatively TRBD1 (6 bases). There are 15 residues in the CDR3. Trimming pared 3 bases from V and 2 bases from J, leaving 14 bases between. CDR1 is SGHDT and CDR2 is YYEEEE in the germline V gene. The CDR3 DNA follows: TGTGCCAGCAGCTACAGGGAAGGCGTACAAGAGACCCAGTACTTC. It codes for CASSYREGVQETQYF.

The chain uses TRBV5-1 and TRBJ1-2, with D maybe TRBD1 (6 bases). Trimming shortened V by 3 bases and J by 5 bases, and 17 bases separated the two germline ends. Per the germline V gene, CDR1 is SGHRS and CDR2 is YFSETQ. This CDR3 has 15 residues. The CDR3 protein is CASSSFPTGAYGYTF. In DNA form, the CDR3 reads TGCGCCAGCAGCTCCTTCCCGACAGGAGCTTATGGCTACACCTTC.

The V call is TRBV11-2, the J call TRBJ2-1; 7 bases fit TRBD2. V lost 4 bases, J lost 2 bases, and 8 bases stayed unmatched. CDR1 and CDR2 (germline): SGHAT, FQNNGV. The CDR3 totals 16 residues. CDR3 sequence (DNA): TGTGCCAGCAGCTCCCGGGAGGCAGGGACCTACAATGAGCAGTTCTTC. Residues: CASSSREAGTYNEQFF.

This clone was detected once. V and J are TRBV6-1 and TRBJ1-6, with unresolved D. Trimming shortened V by 7 bases and J by 10 bases, and 20 bases separated the two germline ends. The CDR3 contains 15 residues. CDR1 and CDR2 from the germline V gene are MNHNS and SASEGT. The chain's CDR3 is CASTVTRAQVSPLHF. CDR3 coding DNA: TGTGCCAGCACTGTTACGCGGGCTCAGGTATCACCCCTCCACTTT.

This chain connects TRBV27 to TRBJ2-7; the match to TRBD2 covers 10 bases. V shed 6 bases, J shed 5 bases, and the junction held 10 bases outside the gene matches. The CDR3 length is 15 residues. CDR1 and CDR2 from the germline V gene are MNHEY and SMNVEV (reference sequence). The chain's CDR3 is CASRSSGGAFHEQYF. CDR3 nucleotide sequence: TGTGCCAGCAGATCCAGCGGGGGGGCCTTCCACGAGCAGTACTTC.

The V call is TRBV28, the J call TRBJ2-1; D is unclear. CDR1 and CDR2 (germline): MDHEN, SYDVKM. V was cut by 4 bases and J by 0 bases, with 4 bases left in between. The CDR3 is 13 amino acids. The CDR3 protein is CASSWSSYNEQFF. The CDR3 region has the DNA TGTGCCAGCAGTTGGAGCTCCTACAATGAGCAGTTCTTC.

This clone showed up just once. The genes are TRBV28 and TRBJ1-6; D is possibly TRBD1 (6 bases). Germline V lookup: CDR1 MDHEN, CDR2 SYDVKM. The CDR3 is 16 residues long. Trimming shortened V by 6 bases and J by 2 bases, and 14 bases separated the two germline ends. CDR3 bases: TGTGCCAGCAGACGACAGGTTGTGACCTATAATTCACCCCTCCACTTT. Translation gives CASRRQVVTYNSPLHF.

As regards this clone: This specimen includes other DNA sequences encoding the same CDR3. The chain links TRBV7-2 to TRBJ2-5, with D possibly being TRBD1 (6 bases). This CDR3 contains 13 residues. The germline V gene has CDR1 SGHTA and CDR2 FQGNSA. V lost 1 base and J 4 bases, leaving 7 bases between the germline ends. The DNA of the CDR3 is TGTGCCAGCAGCTTAGGCAGGGGAGAGACCCAGTACTTC. Encoded protein: CASSLGRGETQYF.

This chain uses TRBV5-4 with TRBJ2-5; TRBD2 matches 11 bases. Germline V lookup: CDR1 SGHNT, CDR2 YYREEE (reference sequence). After removal of 3 bases from V and 3 bases from J, the junction contained 7 bases not matched to a gene. CDR3 length: 16 amino acids. CDR3 bases: TGTGCCAGCAGCTCGAACGCGGGACTAGCGGAAGAGACCCAGTACTTC. Protein: CASSSNAGLAEETQYF.

DNA of the CDR3: TGTGCCAGCAGTCCTCTAGGCGTCAACACCGGGGAGCTGTTTTTT. Protein sequence: CASSPLGVNTGELFF. The chain links TRBV28 to TRBJ2-2; no clear D gene. From germline, CDR1 is MDHEN and CDR2 SYDVKM. CDR3 size: 15 residues. Trimming took off 5 bases at V and 2 bases at J, with 12 bases between the two ends. The full variable domain, rest sourced from reference TRBV28 and TRBJ2-2, is DVKVTQSSRYLVKRTGEKVFLECVQDMDHENMFWYRQDPGLGLRLIYFSYDVKMKEKGDIPEGYSVSREKKERFSLILESASTNQTSMYLCASSPLGVNTGELFFGEGSRLTVL.

The chain has TRBV6-1 and TRBJ1-4, with a weak D call TRBD1 (6 bases). The V end was cut by 8 bases, the J end by 6 bases, with 10 bases between. The CDR3 runs 12 residues. Germline lookup yields CDR1 MNHNS and CDR2 SASEGT. The CDR3, as DNA: TGTGCCAGCTGGGCAGGGGATGAAAAACTGTTTTTT. Its protein product is CASWAGDEKLFF.